This entry features one TCR beta chain sequence. This sample is part of a study of early T cells in non-severe SARS-CoV-2 infection. Individual cDNA molecules carried attached unique molecular identifiers. TCRdb independently ran MiXCR on the 5' RACE reads; one entry per CDR3 protein. The sample includes about 83,000 distinct CDR3 sequences, about 10% of them seen just once. Germline V gives CDR1 MNHEY, CDR2 SVGAGI. Trimming left V 0 bases short and J 4 bases short, with 9 bases between. The CDR3 consists of 14 residues. The sequencing here drew on whole blood, taken at baseline. This chain uses TRBV6-5 with TRBJ1-1, with TRBD1 as a possible D gene (5 bases). This TCR came from an adult who was a healthcare worker with PCR-confirmed SARS-CoV-2 infection or an uninfected control (not recorded which). CDR3 bases: TGTGCCAGCAGTTACTCGGGGCGATTCACTGAAGCTTTCTTT. Translated, it gives CASSYSGRFTEAFF.